The 19 T cell receptor beta chains below come from one sample, sequenced in a study of shared clonotypes between healthy human individuals. Profiling relied on immunoSEQ multiplex PCR, and the TCRdb table lists in-frame clones only, not all of them. This table has 2 million to 3 million clones, approximately 90% appearing once. What was sequenced was naive CD4+ T cells sorted from blood. Subset denoted: CD45RA+ positively selected. These receptors all stem from a man between 18 and 35 years old in good health.

A remark on this clone: The same CDR3 also results from other DNA sequences found in this sample. The chain has TRBV28 and TRBJ1-5; D is ambiguous. Germline CDR1 MDHEN, CDR2 SYDVKM. V was trimmed by 3 bases and J by 5 bases, leaving 5 bases between them. This CDR3 contains 12 residues. Here the CDR3 DNA reads TGTGCCAGCAGTTTCGGATATCAGCCCCAGCATTTT. This encodes CASSFGYQPQHF.

The rearrangement joins TRBV18 to TRBJ1-5; weak D call: TRBD1 (5 bases). The germline V gene has CDR1 KGHSH and CDR2 LQKENI. V dropped 0 bases and J dropped 2 bases, with 11 bases sitting between them. This CDR3 spans 16 amino acids. CDR3 loop: CASSPPGTVGNQPQHF. For the CDR3, the DNA is TGTGCCAGCTCACCACCGGGGACGGTCGGCAATCAGCCCCAGCATTTT.

V is TRBV6-5 and J is TRBJ1-5; a weak D match, TRBD1 (6 bases). The CDR3 spans 15 residues. V was shortened by 5 bases and J by 1 base, with 12 bases between the two germline ends. Germline CDR1 is MNHEY and CDR2 is SVGAGI. CDR3 residues: CASSPGETSNQPQHF. CDR3 DNA: TGTGCCAGCAGTCCAGGGGAGACAAGCAATCAGCCCCAGCATTTT.

The rearrangement links TRBV10-3 to TRBJ2-5; 9 bases map to TRBD2. Germline CDR1 and CDR2: ENHRY and SYGVKD. The CDR3 is made up of 16 amino acids. Unmatched junction bases numbered 7, after V lost 0 bases and J lost 5 bases. The CDR3 coding sequence is TGTGCCATCAGTGAGTCAGGAGCGGGGGGTTCTGAGACCCAGTACTTC. This codes for CAISESGAGGSETQYF.

A word on this clone: This specimen includes other DNA sequences encoding the same CDR3. The chain employs TRBV30 and TRBJ2-5; 8 positions match TRBD2. The CDR3 runs to 14 residues. V was clipped by 0 bases and J by 5 bases; unmatched bases: 5. Germline V CDR1 and CDR2: GTSNPN, SVGIG (reference sequence). For the CDR3, the DNA is TGTGCCTGGAGTGTCGGGGGGGCTTCGGAGACCCAGTACTTC. Encoded protein: CAWSVGGASETQYF.

The chain carries TRBV11-2 and TRBJ2-7; a possible D gene is TRBD1 (7 bases). V lost 5 bases and J 6 bases, leaving 29 bases between the germline ends. Germline V gene sequence: CDR1 SGHAT, CDR2 FQNNGV. This CDR3 spans 18 amino acids. CDR3 sequence (DNA): TGTGCCAGCAGCCCCGCGGCGGGGTCGGGCAGGGGGACACCCGAGCAGTACTTC. As protein: CASSPAAGSGRGTPEQYF.

This chain joins TRBV11-2 and TRBJ1-2, with D possibly being TRBD1 (5 bases). V was clipped by 5 bases and J by 7 bases, with 26 bases between them. CDR3 length: 17 residues. The germline V gene has CDR1 SGHAT and CDR2 FQNNGV. The CDR3: CASSLLGAGPQTGGYTF. For the CDR3, the DNA is TGTGCCAGCAGCCTCCTAGGGGCGGGACCCCAGACGGGTGGCTACACCTTC.

The chain has TRBV7-9 and TRBJ1-6; D is possibly TRBD1 (6 bases). The CDR3 consists of 16 residues. Trimming took off 6 bases at V and 4 bases at J, with 16 bases between the two ends. CDR1 is SEHNR, CDR2 FQNEAQ, per germline (reference sequence). The CDR3 nucleotides are TGTGCCAGCAGGGATTGGACAGCAGGATATAATTCACCCCTCCACTTT. Protein: CASRDWTAGYNSPLHF. The whole variable domain, remainder taken from reference TRBV7-9 and TRBJ1-6, is DTGVSQNPRHKITKRGQNVTFRCDPISEHNRLYWYRQTLGQGPEFLTYFQNEAQLEKSRLLSDRFSAERPKGSFSTLEIQRTEQGDSAMYLCASRDWTAGYNSPLHFGNGTRLTVT.

To note about this clone: Other DNA variants within this sample encode the same CDR3. CDR3 residues: CASSPGQGNSPLHF. Here the CDR3 DNA reads TGTGCCAGCTCACCCGGTCAGGGTAATTCACCCCTCCACTTT. The chain has TRBV18 and TRBJ1-6; possibly TRBD1 for D (5 bases). The germline V and J ends were trimmed by 3 bases and 6 bases, with 9 bases remaining between them. The germline V gene encodes CDR1 KGHSH and CDR2 LQKENI. The CDR3 is 14 residues long.

This chain links TRBV9 with TRBJ2-3; the match to TRBD2 covers 13 bases. V was clipped by 4 bases and J by 2 bases; unmatched bases: 7. There are 17 residues in the CDR3. Germline V gene sequence: CDR1 SGDLS, CDR2 YYNGEE. This CDR3 reads CASSPRLAGGLTDTQYF. The CDR3 region has the DNA TGTGCCAGCAGCCCAAGACTAGCGGGGGGCCTCACAGATACGCAGTATTTT.

Comments on this clone: This specimen includes other DNA sequences encoding the same CDR3. V usage is TRBV18 and J usage is TRBJ1-5, with D unclear. Germline V gene lookup returns CDR1 KGHSH and CDR2 LQKENI. This CDR3 comprises 14 residues. V was shortened by 3 bases and J by 0 bases, with 6 bases between the two germline ends. This CDR3 is CASSPQRSNQPQHF. The DNA of the CDR3 is TGTGCCAGCTCACCGCAGCGTAGCAATCAGCCCCAGCATTTT.

This rearrangement joins TRBV5-6 to TRBJ2-3; perhaps TRBD2 as D (5 bases). Germline-derived CDR1 and CDR2 are SGHDT and YYEEEE. This CDR3 contains 16 residues. V was pared by 6 bases and J by 2 bases, with 19 bases between. For the CDR3, the DNA is TGTGCCAGCACCAACCTGCCGAGAGCGGCCACAGATACGCAGTATTTT. Protein product: CASTNLPRAATDTQYF.

A remark on this clone: This specimen includes other DNA sequences encoding the same CDR3. V gene TRBV14 combines with J gene TRBJ2-3; no firm D call. V was shortened by 3 bases and J by 4 bases, with 2 bases between the two germline ends. The CDR3 consists of 11 residues. CDR1 is SGHDN, CDR2 FVKESK, per germline. The CDR3 DNA reads as TGTGCCAGCAGCCAGGCAGATACGCAGTATTTT. As protein: CASSQADTQYF. Using reference TRBV14 and TRBJ2-3 for the parts outside the CDR3, the full variable domain is EAGVTQFPSHSVIEKGQTVTLRCDPISGHDNLYWYRRVMGKEIKFLLHFVKESKQDESGMPNNRFLAERTGGTYSTLKVQPAELEDSGVYFCASSQADTQYFGPGTRLTVL.

The V call is TRBV4-3, the J call TRBJ2-2, with D uncertain. Trimming left V 0 bases short and J 6 bases short, with 11 bases between. CDR1 is LGHNA and CDR2 is YSLEER in the germline V gene. The CDR3 sequence is 15 residues long. The CDR3, as DNA: TGCGCCAGCAGCCAAGATCGCCAGCCATCCGGGGAGCTGTTTTTT. Protein product: CASSQDRQPSGELFF.

This sequence joins TRBV6-5 and TRBJ2-7; 7 bases fit TRBD2. Per the germline V gene, CDR1 is MNHEY and CDR2 is SVGAGI. The CDR3 sequence is 15 residues long. The V and J ends lost 6 bases and 2 bases, in that order; junction bases with no gene match: 10. The CDR3 protein is CASSRSLAGAYEQYF. The CDR3 DNA sequence: TGTGCCAGCAGCCGATCCTTAGCGGGCGCCTACGAGCAGTACTTC.

The chain combines TRBV5-4 with TRBJ2-7, with 8 bases aligning to TRBD2. CDR1 is SGHNT, CDR2 YYREEE, per germline (reference sequence). Trimming removed 1 base from V and 2 bases from J; junction bases left unmatched: 17. The CDR3 extends over 19 amino acids. DNA of the CDR3: TGTGCCAGCAGCTTGTGGAGTGCAACTAGCGGCCCTGCCCCCTACGAGCAGTACTTC. Translation gives CASSLWSATSGPAPYEQYF.

The V gene is TRBV5-1, the J gene TRBJ1-2; a possible D gene is TRBD1 (5 bases). Looked up from germline, CDR1 is SGHRS and CDR2 is YFSETQ. The CDR3 contains 15 residues. V shed 0 bases and J shed 2 bases, with 11 bases lying between them. The CDR3 DNA sequence: TGCGCCAGCAGCTTGGGGGACGGTAAGAACTATGGCTACACCTTC. Amino acids: CASSLGDGKNYGYTF.

V is TRBV7-3 and J is TRBJ1-2, with a possible D match to TRBD1 (5 bases). Deletions cut 4 bases from V and 8 bases from J, with 14 bases between. The CDR3 sequence is 13 residues long. Germline loops: CDR1 SGHTA, CDR2 FQGTGA. CDR3 amino acids: CASSWGSGAGYTF. The CDR3 DNA sequence: TGTGCCAGCAGCTGGGGGTCCGGGGCAGGCTACACCTTC.

This chain uses TRBV5-4 with TRBJ1-1; tentatively, D is TRBD1 (5 bases). CDR1 is SGHNT, CDR2 YYREEE, per germline (reference sequence). The V end lost 3 bases, the J end lost 0 bases, and 12 bases lay between the germline ends. This CDR3 spans 15 amino acids. The CDR3 nucleotides read TGTGCCAGCAGCTCCCCGACAGCGATGAACACTGAAGCTTTCTTT. Translating gives CASSSPTAMNTEAFF.